One sample yielded the 25 T cell receptor beta chains listed below, sequenced in a study of molecular identifiers for immune sequencing clone quantification. TCRdb reprocessed the PCR reads with MiXCR, giving one entry per CDR3 protein. This table has some 650,000 distinct CDR3 sequences, 20% appearing once. What was sequenced was naive CD8+ T cells from blood, with Jurkat cell RNA spiked in. Subset specified: FACS-sorted CD8+CD4-CCR7+CD45RA+ naive T cells. These receptors were taken from a human donor in good health. Some libraries in this study had Jurkat cell RNA spiked in.

This clonotype was seen at least ten times. The gene calls are TRBV6-6 and TRBJ2-1; 8 bases are shared with TRBD1. Germline V gene data show CDR1 as MNHNY and CDR2 as SVGAGI (reference sequence). The CDR3 runs 15 residues. The trim removed 7 bases at V and 7 bases at J, leaving 12 bases unmatched. The CDR3 sequence: CASTSPGQEGNEQFF. CDR3 coding DNA: TGTGCCAGCACCTCGCCGGGACAGGAGGGGAATGAGCAGTTCTTC.

The sample holds many counts of this clonotype. The J gene is TRBJ2-2, the V gene TRBV29-1; 8 bases are shared with TRBD2. V gave up 8 bases and J gave up 4 bases; unmatched junction bases: 9. CDR3 size: 14 residues. Germline values: CDR1 SQVTM, CDR2 ANQGSEA. The CDR3 nucleotides are TGCAGCCCTACTGGGACTAGGACCACCGGGGAGCTGTTTTTT. Protein product: CSPTGTRTTGELFF.

This clonotype has a count of ten or more. This chain joins TRBV29-1 and TRBJ2-1; TRBD2 aligns across 11 bases. The CDR3 is made up of 15 amino acids. The trim removed 3 bases at V and 0 bases at J, leaving 1 base unmatched. Germline V gene sequence: CDR1 SQVTM, CDR2 ANQGSEA. Here the CDR3 DNA reads TGCAGCGTTGAGGGACTAGCGGTCTCCTACAATGAGCAGTTCTTC. It yields the protein CSVEGLAVSYNEQFF.

In its sample, this clonotype was seen many times. J is TRBJ2-7 and V is TRBV5-4, with D perhaps matching TRBD2 (5 bases). The CDR3 consists of 12 residues. CDR1 SGHNT and CDR2 YYREEE come from the germline V gene (reference sequence). V lost 3 bases to trimming and J lost 6 bases, with 10 bases between them. CDR3 bases: TGTGCCAGCAGCTCGGGGATGGCCGAGCAGTACTTC. Translated, it gives CASSSGMAEQYF.

This clonotype was recorded at least ten times. The chain employs TRBV7-2 and TRBJ2-1; D is undetermined. V dropped 6 bases and J dropped 3 bases, with 9 bases sitting between them. The germline V gene has CDR1 SGHTA and CDR2 FQGNSA. The CDR3 runs 13 residues. CDR3 in amino acids: CASSLDDYNEQFF. CDR3 DNA: TGTGCCAGCAGTTTGGACGACTACAATGAGCAGTTCTTC.

This clonotype showed up many times. The genes are TRBV27 and TRBJ1-5; D is uncertain. Germline lookup yields CDR1 MNHEY and CDR2 SMNVEV (reference sequence). This CDR3 has 14 residues. Between the trimmed V and J ends, which lost 2 bases and 6 bases, there was a span of 11 bases. CDR3 nucleotides: TGTGCCAGCAGTTTAATGGGGTTGACTCAGCCCCAGCATTTT. Its protein is CASSLMGLTQPQHF.

This clonotype has at least ten counts. The chain carries TRBV5-1 and TRBJ1-1; D not certain. CDR3 size: 15 residues. Trimming removed 0 bases at V and 1 base at J, with 10 bases between. Germline assignment: CDR1 SGHRS and CDR2 YFSETQ. The CDR3 DNA sequence: TGCGCCAGCAGCTTGGGGTGGGCAGAGAACACTGAAGCTTTCTTT. This gives the protein CASSLGWAENTEAFF.

Regarding this clonotype: At one end, the junction sequence differs from germline, possibly due to a read error. The chain recombines TRBV9 with TRBJ2-7; perhaps D is TRBD1 or TRBD2 (5 bases each). From germline, CDR1 is SGDLS and CDR2 YYNGEE. The CDR3 contains 14 residues. The CDR3 is CASSVGGSSYEQHF. CDR3 sequence (DNA): TGTGCCAGCAGCGTTGGGGGAAGCTCCTACGAGCAGCACTTC.

This clonotype has ten or more counts. The CDR3 DNA sequence: TGTGCCAGCAGTTTCGACAGGGGGGGCGAGCAGTACTTC. Translated, it gives CASSFDRGGEQYF. V is TRBV27 and J is TRBJ2-7; TRBD1 matches at 9 bases. CDR1 MNHEY and CDR2 SMNVEV come from the germline V gene (reference sequence). Germline trimming cut 3 bases from V and 6 bases from J; bases unmatched to any gene: 3. CDR3 length equals 13 residues.

In its sample, this clonotype was seen many times. The chain joins TRBV11-2 to TRBJ2-5; D uncertain. Germline V CDR1 and CDR2: SGHAT, FQNNGV. Trimming left V 4 bases short and J 8 bases short, with 17 bases between. This CDR3 region has 14 residues. The CDR3 here is CASSSALDRRTQYF. The CDR3, as DNA: TGTGCCAGCAGCTCCGCCCTGGACCGGCGAACCCAGTACTTC.

Points on this clonotype: Here the CDR3 omits its conserved ending phenylalanine or tryptophan, so a read error is the likely source. The gene calls are TRBV7-9 and TRBJ2-1, with D maybe TRBD2 (6 bases). Trimming shortened V by 4 bases and J by 5 bases, and 15 bases separated the two germline ends. This CDR3 has 15 residues. Germline assignment: CDR1 SEHNR and CDR2 FQNEAQ (reference sequence). CDR3 region: CASSSGLFSDNEQFS. CDR3 in DNA: TGTGCCAGCAGCTCGGGACTCTTTTCCGACAATGAGCAGTTCTCC.

The chain couples TRBV7-7 to TRBJ2-7; D is possibly TRBD1 (5 bases). V was clipped by 1 base and J by 0 bases, with 10 bases between them. The CDR3 has 15 amino acids. CDR1 and CDR2 (germline): SSHAT, FNYEAQ (reference sequence). The CDR3 DNA reads TGTGCCAGCAGCTTAGATGAAGGGGACTCCTACGAGCAGTACTTC. Translated, it gives CASSLDEGDSYEQYF.

Ten or more counts support this clonotype. This chain links TRBV4-3 with TRBJ1-1; no definite D call. This CDR3 region has 17 residues. V was pared by 0 bases and J by 1 base, with 15 bases between. Germline V gene sequence: CDR1 LGHNA, CDR2 YSLEER. CDR3 DNA sequence: TGCGCCAGCAGCCAAGATCGTGCCGGGCAGACGAACACTGAAGCTTTCTTT. Translated, it gives CASSQDRAGQTNTEAFF.

About this clonotype itself: A much more abundant neighbour one base away suggests this may be a read error. The gene calls are TRBV5-3 and TRBJ1-5; weak D call: TRBD1 (5 bases). TRBV5-3 has ORF status, its function being uncertain. The CDR3 length is 15 residues. Here the CDR3 DNA reads TGTGCCAGCAGCTTGGGGCAGGAACGGTTCGAGCCCCAGCATTTT. Protein product: CASSLGQERFEPQHF.

This clonotype was detected ten times or more. The chain couples TRBV2 to TRBJ2-3, with D perhaps TRBD1 (6 bases). Trimming took off 2 bases at V and 2 bases at J, with 14 bases between the two ends. Germline V lookup: CDR1 SNHLY, CDR2 FYNNEI. This CDR3 has 16 amino acids. CDR3 residues: CASSEMIQGSTDTQYF. CDR3 coding DNA: TGTGCCAGCAGTGAAATGATACAGGGTTCCACAGATACGCAGTATTTT.

In this sample, this clonotype turned up many times. This sequence joins TRBV12-3 or TRBV12-4 and TRBJ2-7, with D possibly being TRBD1 (6 bases). Trimming took 7 bases from V and 0 from J, leaving 16 bases between them. This CDR3 is 15 amino acids long. CDR3: CASTMGHGNSYEQYF. The DNA for the CDR3 is TGTGCCAGCACCATGGGACACGGAAACTCCTACGAGCAGTACTTC.

This clonotype has a count of ten or more. This chain uses TRBV24-1 with TRBJ2-2; D gene uncertain. V lost 5 bases to trimming and J lost 0 bases, with 15 bases between them. The CDR3 spans 17 residues. CDR1 and CDR2 (germline): KGHDR, SFDVKD. In nucleotides, the CDR3 is TGTGCCACCAGTGCCCCCGATGGTGGGACGAACACCGGGGAGCTGTTTTTT. It yields the protein CATSAPDGGTNTGELFF.

This clonotype occurred many times. The chain is built from TRBV6-2 or TRBV6-3 and TRBJ1-4, with 10 bases aligning to TRBD1. V shed 6 bases, J shed 8 bases, and the junction held 6 bases outside the gene matches. Per germline, CDR1 MNHEY and CDR2 SVGEGT. The CDR3 runs 14 residues. CDR3 sequence: CASSSGQGGEKLFF. CDR3 sequence (DNA): TGTGCCAGCAGCTCCGGACAGGGGGGCGAAAAACTGTTTTTT.

There are many counts of this clonotype. The V gene is TRBV9, the J gene TRBJ1-4; 10 bases fit TRBD1. In germline, CDR1 is SGDLS, CDR2 YYNGEE. After removal of 3 bases from V and 5 bases from J, the junction contained 10 bases not matched to a gene. The CDR3 length is 17 residues. The CDR3 sequence is CASSARDRGRLNEKLFF. The CDR3 DNA reads TGTGCCAGCAGCGCTAGGGACAGGGGTCGACTAAATGAAAAACTGTTTTTT.

This clonotype was counted many times. The chain uses TRBV7-9 and TRBJ1-4; 9 bases line up with TRBD1. The CDR3 covers 13 residues. Trimming at V came to 10 bases and at J to 6 bases, leaving 6 bases not matched to a gene. The germline gives CDR1 SEHNR, CDR2 FQNEAQ (reference sequence). CDR3 coding DNA: TGTGCCACCCCCGGACAGGGGTATGAAAAACTGTTTTTT. It is translated as CATPGQGYEKLFF.

This clonotype was recorded at least ten times. The CDR3, as DNA: TGTGCCAGCAGTCCTCGAGCGACGGTCTACGAGCAGTACTTC. Protein product: CASSPRATVYEQYF. This chain connects TRBV28 to TRBJ2-7; D ambiguous. CDR3 length: 14 amino acids. V lost 5 bases and J lost 3, with 14 bases in between. CDR1 is MDHEN and CDR2 is SYDVKM in the germline V gene.

On this clonotype itself: A much bigger clone sits one base away, suggesting this may be a read error. The chain employs TRBV13 and TRBJ2-5; D unclear. Between the trimmed V and J ends, which lost 4 bases and 5 bases, there was a span of 8 bases. The CDR3 is made up of 12 amino acids. Germline-derived CDR1 and CDR2 are PRHDT and FYEKMQ (reference sequence). The CDR3 region is CASSSLRETQYF. The CDR3, as DNA: TGTGCCAGCAGCTCCCTCCGTGAGACCCAGTACTTC. Full variable domain (missing parts from reference TRBV13 and TRBJ2-5): AAGVIQSPRHLIKEKRETATLKCYPIPRHDTVYWYQQGPGQDPQFLISFYEKMQSDKGSIPDRFSAQQFSDYHSELNMSSLELGDSALYFCASSSLRETQYFGPGTRLLVL.

This clonotype was counted a few times. CDR3: CASSSGGEKNEQFF. CDR3 in DNA: TGTGCCAGCAGCTCGGGCGGTGAGAAGAATGAGCAGTTCTTC. The chain links TRBV7-9 to TRBJ2-1; D gene ambiguous. V was shortened by 4 bases and J by 7 bases, with 14 bases between the two germline ends. Germline CDR1 SEHNR, CDR2 FQNEAQ (reference sequence). The CDR3 has 14 amino acids.

On this clonotype: This may arise from a read error, as a much more abundant clone is one base away. The genes are TRBV29-1 and TRBJ2-1; 9 bases map to TRBD2. The CDR3 is made up of 15 amino acids. Germline CDR1 is SQVTM and CDR2 is ANQGSEA. CDR3: CSVVGREGSYNERFF. The CDR3 DNA reads as TGCAGCGTTGTGGGGCGGGAGGGCTCTTACAATGAGCGGTTCTTC.

The chain combines TRBV29-1 with TRBJ2-1, with D uncertain. Trimming left V 1 base short and J 4 bases short, with 17 bases between. The CDR3 covers 16 residues. Germline CDR1 and CDR2: SQVTM and ANQGSEA. CDR3 in amino acids: CSVEGVPLISYNEQFF. The CDR3 DNA sequence: TGCAGCGTTGAAGGGGTTCCCCTTATCTCTTACAATGAGCAGTTCTTC.